The 9 T cell receptor beta chains below come from one sample, sequenced in a study of T cell responses to AZD1222 COVID-19 vaccine. Method: immunoSEQ multiplex PCR; TCRdb's copy keeps in-frame clones and lacks some. The table lists some 150,000 clones, around 91% of them singletons. The sequenced sample was peripheral blood, obtained on day 0 of AZD1222 vaccination. These receptor sequences come from an adult in good health.

V and J are TRBV6-2 or TRBV6-3 and TRBJ2-1; the D gene is possibly TRBD2 (6 bases). The CDR3 length is 14 residues. Trimming removed 2 bases at V and 8 bases at J, with 13 bases between. Germline-derived CDR1 and CDR2 are MNHEY and SVGEGT. The CDR3 spells CASSYGGPIYEQFF. The CDR3 DNA follows: TGTGCCAGCAGTTACGGAGGGCCCATCTATGAGCAGTTCTTC.

V gene TRBV14 combines with J gene TRBJ2-1; 8 positions agree with TRBD2. Germline loops: CDR1 SGHDN, CDR2 FVKESK. The CDR3 has 16 amino acids. V was pared by 4 bases and J by 3 bases, with 8 bases of the junction left unmatched. CDR3 nucleotide sequence: TGTGCCAGCAGCCTCGGGGGGGGTCGACTCTACAATGAGCAGTTCTTC. As protein: CASSLGGGRLYNEQFF.

About this clone itself: Compared with germline, one end of the junction differs, possibly owing to a read error. CDR3 sequence reads: CASTPGSLDTQYF. The CDR3 DNA reads as TGTGCCAGCACACCCGGGTCCTTAGATACGCAGTATTTT. The chain has TRBV18 and TRBJ2-3; D unclear. The CDR3 is made up of 13 amino acids. Germline assignment: CDR1 KGHSH and CDR2 LQKENI. The whole variable domain, filled in from reference TRBV18 and TRBJ2-3, reads NAGVMQNPRHLVRRRGQEARLRCSPMKGHSHVYWYRQLPEEGLKFMVYLQKENIIDESGMPKERFSAEFPKEGPSILRIQQVVRGDSAAYFCASTPGSLDTQYFGPGTRLTVL.

J is TRBJ2-4 and V is TRBV19; 9 nucleotides line up with TRBD1. Trimming cost V 5 bases and J 6 bases; bases outside gene matches: 2. CDR1 LNHDA and CDR2 SQIVND come from the germline V gene (reference sequence). This CDR3 is 13 amino acids long. The CDR3 protein is CASSQGQGNIQYF. The CDR3 nucleotides are TGTGCCAGTAGTCAGGGACAGGGAAACATTCAGTACTTC.

CDR3 nucleotides: TGTGCCAGCGGATTAGGGACTAGCGGGCTCAATGAGCAGTTCTTC. Protein sequence: CASGLGTSGLNEQFF. The chain is built from TRBV9 and TRBJ2-1, with 12 bases lining up with TRBD2. Germline V CDR1 and CDR2: SGDLS, YYNGEE. Losses at the gene ends were 7 bases for V and 6 bases for J; bases not matched to a gene: 8. The CDR3 extends over 15 amino acids.

This rearrangement joins TRBV28 to TRBJ2-2; tentative D call: TRBD1 (5 bases). Germline assignment: CDR1 MDHEN and CDR2 SYDVKM. V was cut by 3 bases and J by 5 bases, with 13 bases left in between. The CDR3 has 15 amino acids. The CDR3 DNA sequence: TGTGCCAGCAGTTTCCAGGACATCGTGACCGGGGAGCTGTTTTTT. Translated: CASSFQDIVTGELFF.

The chain carries TRBV28 and TRBJ1-5; D is perhaps TRBD1 (6 bases). Germline V gene sequence: CDR1 MDHEN, CDR2 SYDVKM. The ends were cut back, 2 bases at V and 3 bases at J, with 8 bases in the middle. CDR3 length: 14 amino acids. CDR3 coding DNA: TGTGCCAGCAGTTTAGGGGGGCCCAATCAGCCCCAGCATTTT. Translation gives CASSLGGPNQPQHF.

V is TRBV19 and J is TRBJ1-1; D perhaps matches TRBD1 (6 bases). CDR3 size: 13 residues. CDR1 and CDR2 (germline): LNHDA, SQIVND (reference sequence). Trimming took 7 bases from V and 5 from J, leaving 14 bases between them. CDR3 sequence: CASTERGLTEAFF. Written as DNA, the CDR3 is TGTGCCAGTACTGAAAGGGGGTTGACTGAAGCTTTCTTT.

The chain couples TRBV5-1 to TRBJ2-1; D perhaps matches TRBD2 (5 bases). V dropped 3 bases and J dropped 6 bases, with 10 bases sitting between them. This CDR3 has 13 amino acids. Germline V gives CDR1 SGHRS, CDR2 YFSETQ. CDR3 DNA sequence: TGCGCCAGCAGCTCCTCGGACTTCAATGAGCAGTTCTTC. Translation gives CASSSSDFNEQFF.